Below, one T cell receptor beta chain is given with its context. These data are taken from a study of response to subunit inactivated influenza vaccine. The germline CDR1 and CDR2 sequences are DFQATT and SNEGSKA (reference sequence). Trimming pared 5 bases from V and 6 bases from J, leaving 7 bases between. The CDR3 has 11 amino acids. From the RT-PCR reads, TCRdb called clonotypes with MiXCR, one entry per CDR3 protein. The table has 150,000 to 200,000 distinct CDR3 sequences, approximately 12% seen once. This sample also appeared in a second study, on T cells expressing NK-cell markers. That source adds: UMI-tagged 5'RACE template switching yielded the TCR beta cDNA. It was sorted CD3+CD56+NKG2C+, CD3+CD56+NKG2C- and CD3+CD56-NKG2C+ T cells that supplied the TCR beta repertoires. Within several experiments, an anti-gamma-delta TCR antibody kept the sorting limited to alpha-beta TCR T cells. In a few donors, these clonotypes also led the CD3+CD56-NKG2C+ fraction.

The genes are TRBV20-1 and TRBJ2-2; D uncertain. This receptor was identified in a man over 45 who received an inactivated influenza vaccine. Sequenced material: CD8+ T cells sorted from PBMCs, taken about 12 days after vaccination. The CDR3 sequence is CSAAEAGELFF. CDR3 DNA: TGCAGTGCTGCGGAAGCCGGGGAGCTGTTTTTT.